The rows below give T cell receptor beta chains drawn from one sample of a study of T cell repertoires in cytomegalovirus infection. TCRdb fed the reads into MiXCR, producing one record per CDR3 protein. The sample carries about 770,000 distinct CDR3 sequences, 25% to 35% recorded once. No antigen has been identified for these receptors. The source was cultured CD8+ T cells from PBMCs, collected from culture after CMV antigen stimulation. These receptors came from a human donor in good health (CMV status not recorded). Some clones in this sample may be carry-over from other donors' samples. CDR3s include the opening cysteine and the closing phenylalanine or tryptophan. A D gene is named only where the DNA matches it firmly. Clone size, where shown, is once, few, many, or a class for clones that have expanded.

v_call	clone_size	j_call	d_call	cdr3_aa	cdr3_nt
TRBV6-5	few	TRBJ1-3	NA	CASSIQRSSGNTIYF	TGTGCCAGCAGTATACAGCGGAGCTCTGGAAACACCATATATTTT
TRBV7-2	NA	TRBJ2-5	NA	CASSLAWTVQETQYF	TGTGCCAGCAGCTTAGCCTGGACAGTTCAAGAGACCCAGTACTTC
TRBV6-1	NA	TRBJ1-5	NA	CASSPRWQGKNQPQHF	TGTGCCAGCAGTCCCCGGTGGCAGGGGAAGAATCAGCCCCAGCATTTT
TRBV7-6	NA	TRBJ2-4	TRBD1	CASSPPGTVAKNIQYF	TGTGCCAGCAGCCCCCCAGGGACAGTTGCCAAAAACATTCAGTACTTC
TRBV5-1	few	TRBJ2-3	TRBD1	CASSLVQGAADTQYF	TGCGCCAGCAGCTTGGTGCAGGGGGCAGCAGATACGCAGTATTTT
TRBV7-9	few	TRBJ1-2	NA	CASSGRVSQGLGYTF	TGTGCCAGCAGCGGTAGGGTTAGCCAGGGACTCGGCTACACCTTC
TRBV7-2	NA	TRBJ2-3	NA	CASSVSGDGTDTQYF	TGTGCCAGCAGCGTTAGCGGCGATGGCACAGATACGCAGTATTTT
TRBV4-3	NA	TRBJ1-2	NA	CASSQNPGPHDGYTF	TGCGCCAGCAGCCAGAACCCGGGACCCCATGATGGCTACACCTTC
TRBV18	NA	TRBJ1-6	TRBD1	CASSPPTTGLSPLHF	TGTGCCAGCTCACCACCGACGACAGGGCTTTCACCCCTCCACTTT
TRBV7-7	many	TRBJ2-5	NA	CASSAGRVWQETQYF	TGTGCTAGCAGCGCGGGAAGGGTTTGGCAAGAGACCCAGTACTTC
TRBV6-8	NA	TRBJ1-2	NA	CASSYTPRDGYTF	TGTGCCAGCAGTTACACTCCTCGGGATGGCTACACCTTC
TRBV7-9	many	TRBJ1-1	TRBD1	CASIDRVETFF	TGTGCCAGCATCGACAGGGTTGAAACTTTCTTT
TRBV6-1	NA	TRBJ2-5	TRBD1	CATFRDRGHEETQYF	TGTGCCACCTTCCGGGACAGGGGGCACGAAGAGACCCAGTACTTC
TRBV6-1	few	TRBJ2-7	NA	CASSEGRTDISYEQYF	TGTGCCAGCAGTGAAGGGAGGACAGATATCTCCTACGAGCAGTACTTC
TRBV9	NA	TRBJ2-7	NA	CASSSGTLFSEQYF	TGTGCCAGCAGCTCCGGGACTCTCTTCTCCGAGCAGTACTTC
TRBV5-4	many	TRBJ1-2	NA	CASSAGTADFYGYTF	TGTGCCAGCAGCGCCGGGACCGCTGATTTCTATGGCTACACCTTC
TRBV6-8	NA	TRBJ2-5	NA	CASSWNRGGSLETQYF	TGTGCCAGCAGTTGGAATAGGGGGGGGTCCCTCGAGACCCAGTACTTC
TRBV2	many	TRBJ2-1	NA	CASSAGNIFYNEQFF	TGTGCCAGCAGTGCCGGGAATATTTTTTACAATGAGCAGTTCTTC
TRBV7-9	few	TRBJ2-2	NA	CASSLVPGDTGELFF	TGTGCCAGCAGCTTAGTTCCAGGGGATACCGGGGAGCTGTTTTTT
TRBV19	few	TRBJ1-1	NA	CASSIFPNTEAFF	TGTGCCAGTAGTATCTTCCCGAACACTGAAGCTTTCTTT
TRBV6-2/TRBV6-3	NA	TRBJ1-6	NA	CASSGADSPLHF	TGTGCCAGCAGCGGGGCTGATTCACCCCTCCACTTT
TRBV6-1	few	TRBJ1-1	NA	CASSEEQIMNTEAFF	TGTGCCAGCAGTGAAGAGCAGATCATGAACACTGAAGCTTTCTTT
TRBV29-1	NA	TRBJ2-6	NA	CSVERWGSGANVLTF	TGCAGCGTTGAGAGGTGGGGCTCTGGGGCCAACGTCCTGACTTTC
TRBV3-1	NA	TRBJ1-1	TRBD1	CASSLDRGFLQPAINTEAFF	TGTGCCAGCAGCCTCGACAGGGGCTTTCTCCAACCCGCCATTAACACTGAAGCTTTCTTT
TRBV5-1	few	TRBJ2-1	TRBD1	CASSLSDRGLNDEQFF	TGCGCCAGCAGCTTGAGCGATAGGGGGCTAAACGATGAGCAGTTCTTC
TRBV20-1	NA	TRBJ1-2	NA	CSARELPQRTNYGYTF	TGCAGTGCTAGAGAGTTGCCACAAAGAACCAACTATGGCTACACCTTC
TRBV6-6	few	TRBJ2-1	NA	CASTWAETYNEQFF	TGTGCCAGCACCTGGGCCGAAACCTACAATGAGCAGTTCTTC